This T cell receptor beta chain was sequenced in a study of blood T cell repertoires in COVID-19. In the study overall: COVID-19 samples from acute and convalescent phases originated in the United States, Italy and Spain. In each case, the material was cDNA or gDNA derived from T cells, B-cell-depleted T cells, or PBMCs.

In the original workflow: Scientists estimated how many nucleated cells there were by amplifying reference gene primers. The data were produced by immunoSEQ multiplex PCR, yet TCRdb's version contains in-frame clones alone and is incomplete. That table furnishes V, J and clone size, whereas the DNA furnished D and trimming. The table lists some 100,000 clones, approximately 90% of them singletons. This TCR was sampled from a woman of 80 years or more with active COVID-19. Input material: peripheral blood.

CDR3 loop: CATSRGAGQGHSPLHF. The CDR3 nucleotides read TGTGCCACCAGCAGAGGAGCGGGACAGGGTCATTCACCCCTCCACTTT. This chain joins TRBV15 and TRBJ1-6; 9 bases align to TRBD1. The germline gives CDR1 LNHNV, CDR2 YYDKDF (reference sequence). The CDR3 covers 16 residues. V lost 1 base to trimming and J lost 8 bases; unmatched junction nucleotides: 6.